One sample yielded the 5 T cell receptor beta chains listed below, sequenced in a study of human T cells and chemical hapten exposure. Time point here: patch test 1, 2 weeks after DPC sensitization. Treatment specified: therapeutic diphenylcyclopropenone sensitization with weekly scalp DPC. TCRdb re-analysed the RACE reads in MiXCR, keeping a single row per CDR3 protein. The top ten hold roughly 3.6% of the sample, which has approximately 82,000 distinct CDR3 sequences, approximately 12% seen once. The sample here was whole blood, taken in connection with sensitization to the hapten diphenylcyclopropenone (DPC). Receptor source: a woman aged 60-75 years with alopecia areata. Some clones in this sample may be carry-over from other donors' samples.

This clonotype was seen a few times. The rearrangement uses TRBV9 and TRBJ1-2; D call uncertain. The V gene lost 0 bases and the J gene lost 4 bases, with 7 bases spanning the gap. The germline V gene encodes CDR1 SGDLS and CDR2 YYNGEE. The CDR3 is 13 amino acids. CDR3 in amino acids: CASSVGVLYGYTF. CDR3 bases: TGTGCCAGCAGCGTAGGGGTCCTCTATGGCTACACCTTC.

The chain has TRBV3-1 and TRBJ1-1; D remains unclear. The CDR3 loop spans 12 amino acids. Germline assignment: CDR1 LGHDT and CDR2 YNNKEL (reference sequence). The ends were cut back, 2 bases at V and 5 bases at J, with 6 bases in the middle. In DNA form, the CDR3 reads TGTGCCAGCAGCCAATATCGAACTGAAGCTTTCTTT. Amino acids: CASSQYRTEAFF.

This clonotype was observed a few times. The chain carries TRBV5-6 and TRBJ1-2; 8 bases agree with TRBD1. Germline loops: CDR1 SGHDT, CDR2 YYEEEE. After removal of 3 bases from V and 8 bases from J, the junction contained 9 bases not matched to a gene. The CDR3 has 14 amino acids. The CDR3 region has the DNA TGTGCCAGCAGCTATCAAGGACAGGGCGGCGGCTACACCTTC. The encoded protein is CASSYQGQGGGYTF.

The chain has TRBV4-1 and TRBJ2-3; D call uncertain. V lost 1 base to trimming and J lost 5 bases, with 10 bases between them. In germline, CDR1 is MGHRA, CDR2 YSYEKL. The CDR3 is 14 amino acids. DNA of the CDR3: TGCGCCAGCAGCCAAGTAACCTCACGAGATACGCAGTATTTT. It encodes CASSQVTSRDTQYF.

This chain connects TRBV3-1 to TRBJ2-7; 8 nucleotides align to TRBD1. Germline assignment: CDR1 LGHDT and CDR2 YNNKEL (reference sequence). Trimming removed 4 bases from V and 0 bases from J; junction bases left unmatched: 8. The CDR3 runs to 16 residues. CDR3 DNA: TGTGCCAGCAGCCTCGCGGGACAGGCTCCCTCCTACGAGCAGTACTTC. Translated, it gives CASSLAGQAPSYEQYF.